This T cell receptor beta chain was captured by sequencing in a study of human T cells and chemical hapten exposure. As processed by the authors: Per-sample TCR counts ranged from about 23,224 to 690,600, median around 96,000. TCRdb passed the RACE reads through MiXCR, listing each CDR3 protein once. The V and J calls, along with clone size, are taken from TCRdb and not from the paper's own processing. This sample has about 49,000 distinct CDR3 sequences, with 9% to 9.5% found just once. The CDR3 has 13 residues. The germline V and J ends were trimmed by 7 bases and 0 bases, with 4 bases remaining between them. This clonotype has a count of ten or more. Its cognate antigen is unknown. The time point was: patch test 1, 2 weeks after DPC sensitization. The treatment was: therapeutic diphenylcyclopropenone sensitization with weekly scalp DPC. Study outcomes and limitations: The study found that DPC sensitization did not change TCRs above 1 in 1000 frequency.

The rearrangement joins TRBV12-3 or TRBV12-4 to TRBJ2-6, with D uncertain. The input for sequencing was whole blood, taken in connection with sensitization to the hapten diphenylcyclopropenone (DPC). This clonotype originated in a woman aged 50 to 65 with alopecia areata. Some clones in this sample may be carry-over from other donors' samples. DNA for the CDR3: TGTGCCAGCAAGGTCTCTGGGGCCAACGTCCTGACTTTC. It encodes CASKVSGANVLTF.